In this sample, the clone carrying this T cell receptor beta chain turned up a few times. Its antigen is unidentified. Trimming cost V 3 bases and J 0 bases, with 12 bases left between them. The CDR3 consists of 17 residues. Germline loops: CDR1 LNHNV, CDR2 YYDKDF (reference sequence). The data originate from a study of cytomegalovirus exposure and HLA in healthy donors. Study overall: Early release data held about 92 million unique TCRs from HLA-typed donors. The study, taken as a whole, reports: On later analysis, the bulk of CMV-associated TCR beta chains appeared to be HLA-restricted. There were 150 to 200 TCR beta chains listed as cytomegalovirus-associated. TRBV6-2, TRBV6-3 and some other V segments were unresolvable in 87-base-pair reads.

The PCR had 60 Vbeta and 13 Jbeta primers. Sequenced by immunoSEQ multiplex PCR; TCRdb stores in-frame clones only, minus some. The sample records about 140,000 clones, around three quarters being singletons. Material: PBMCs. J is TRBJ2-6 and V is TRBV15; possibly TRBD1 for D (6 bases). This TCR derives from a middle-aged man in good health and CMV-seropositive. CDR3: CATSRRTAPSGANVLTF. CDR3 sequence (DNA): TGTGCCACCAGCAGGAGGACAGCCCCCTCTGGGGCCAACGTCCTGACTTTC.